Listed here are 6 T cell receptor beta chains from one sample, sequenced in a study of Graves' ophthalmopathy and Graves' hyperthyroidism. TCR beta CDR3 regions were amplified from RNA transcripts. First-round RT-PCR relied on HTBI primers, and a second-round multiplex PCR came next. TCRdb independently ran MiXCR on the multiplex PCR reads; one entry per CDR3 protein. The table lists more than 300,000 distinct CDR3 sequences, about a sixth of them singletons, with 2.4% in the top ten. Sequencing was performed on peripheral blood. The origin of the receptors is an adult woman with stable Graves' hyperthyroidism.

This clonotype was detected ten times or more. The rearrangement uses TRBV24-1 and TRBJ2-7, with D unclear. Trimming left V 5 bases short and J 0 bases short, with 7 bases between. The CDR3 is 13 amino acids. The germline gives CDR1 KGHDR, CDR2 SFDVKD. CDR3 bases: TGTGCCACCAGTGCCAGATTCTCCTACGAGCAGTACTTC. Residues: CATSARFSYEQYF.

This clonotype was seen ten or more times. The chain links TRBV14 to TRBJ2-2; D not resolved. V lost 7 bases and J lost 3, with 9 bases in between. The germline V gene encodes CDR1 SGHDN and CDR2 FVKESK. This CDR3 is 13 amino acids long. CDR3 sequence reads: CASNKFYTGELFF. The CDR3 DNA reads TGTGCCAGCAACAAGTTCTACACCGGGGAGCTGTTTTTT.

In this sample, this clonotype turned up many times. The rearrangement uses TRBV10-3 and TRBJ1-1; D unclear. The CDR3 runs to 14 residues. CDR1 and CDR2 from the germline V gene are ENHRY and SYGVKD. V was trimmed by 6 bases and J by 4 bases, leaving 15 bases between them. The CDR3 protein is CAIRAQGVITEAFF. CDR3 coding DNA: TGTGCCATCAGAGCCCAAGGAGTCATCACTGAAGCTTTCTTT.

This clonotype was seen a few times. V gene TRBV11-1 combines with J gene TRBJ2-6; 14 bases map to TRBD2. CDR3 length: 18 amino acids. Germline V gene sequence: CDR1 SGHAT, CDR2 FQDESV (reference sequence). The J segment lost 3 bases and the V segment lost 4 bases, leaving 5 bases of the junction unmatched. In DNA, the CDR3 is TGTGCCAGCAGCTCCGGGACTAGCGGGAGAATTGGGGCCAACGTCCTGACTTTC. Protein: CASSSGTSGRIGANVLTF.

This clonotype was recorded at least ten times. The rearrangement joins TRBV20-1 to TRBJ2-5; 12 bases align to TRBD2. This CDR3 contains 14 residues. Germline CDR1 and CDR2: DFQATT and SNEGSKA (reference sequence). The junction had 1 base not matched to a gene; V was cut back by 5 bases and J by 0 bases. The DNA for the CDR3 is TGCAGTGCTGGACTAGCGGGAAACCAAGAGACCCAGTACTTC. Residues: CSAGLAGNQETQYF.

V gene TRBV15 combines with J gene TRBJ2-5; possible D gene TRBD1, 6 bases. This CDR3 is built from 16 residues. Between the trimmed V and J ends, which lost 3 bases and 2 bases, there was a span of 16 bases. The germline gives CDR1 LNHNV, CDR2 YYDKDF (reference sequence). In DNA form, the CDR3 reads TGTGCCACCAGCAGTCCTCCGGACAGCGCGCAAGAGACCCAGTACTTC. It is translated as CATSSPPDSAQETQYF. Combining the CDR3 with reference TRBV15 and TRBJ2-5 gives the whole variable domain DAMVIQNPRYQVTQFGKPVTLSCSQTLNHNVMYWYQQKSSQAPKLLFHYYDKDFNNEADTPDNFQSRRPNTSFCFLDIRSPGLGDTAMYLCATSSPPDSAQETQYFGPGTRLLVL.